Listed below are T cell receptor beta chains from one sample, sequenced in a study of blood T cell repertoires in COVID-19. TCRdb's copy holds only in-frame clones and misses some; the assay was immunoSEQ multiplex PCR. The sample consists of under 200,000 clones, 80% to 90% of them appearing once. Material: peripheral blood. The receptor source for this set is a man aged 18 to 29 with active or convalescent COVID-19. Both conserved end residues are part of each CDR3. D genes are given only for firm matches. Only part of the rows carry a size: once, few, many, or a class if the clone is expanded.

abundance | j_gene | v_gene | d_gene | CDR3nt | CDR3aa
NA | TRBJ1-2 | TRBV27 | TRBD1 | TGTGCCAGCAGTTTAACCGGGACAGGTGACCTCTATGGCTACACCTTC | CASSLTGTGDLYGYTF
few | TRBJ1-1 | TRBV16 | NA | TGTGCCAGCAGCGCGGACAGGAACACTGAAGCTTTCTTT | CASSADRNTEAFF
once | TRBJ2-1 | TRBV5-1 | NA | TGCGCCAGCAGACTGACACCGTCTTACAATGAGCAGTTCTTC | CASRLTPSYNEQFF
few | TRBJ1-5 | TRBV2 | NA | TGTGCCAGCTCCCGGGGTAGTGTACCCCAGCATTTT | CASSRGSVPQHF
NA | TRBJ2-2 | TRBV19 | TRBD1 | TGTGCCAGTAGCCTTTGGACAGGGCTAGACACCGGGGAGCTGTTTTTT | CASSLWTGLDTGELFF
NA | TRBJ2-5 | TRBV9 | TRBD2 | TGTGCCAGCAGCGTAGTAGCGGGAGCCCTCGGGGACGAGACCCAGTACTTC | CASSVVAGALGDETQYF
NA | TRBJ1-1 | TRBV11-2 | NA | TGTGCCAGCAGCTTAGAACGGGTACTAGGGGCTTTCTTT | CASSLERVLGAFF
NA | TRBJ1-1 | TRBV28 | NA | TGTGCCAGCAGTTTACGAACAGGACAGCCGGATTTCTTT | CASSLRTGQPDFF
once | TRBJ2-3 | TRBV13 | NA | TGTGCCAGCAGCTTAACACAGGGTGCGTTGTGGACTAGCACAGATACGCAGTATTTT | CASSLTQGALWTSTDTQYF
few | TRBJ2-5 | TRBV24-1 | NA | TGTGCCACCAGTGCGGCAGGAACGGAGACCCAGTACTTC | CATSAAGTETQYF
few | TRBJ2-7 | TRBV3-1/TRBV3-2 | TRBD2 | TGTGCCAGCAGCCAAGGGGGTTATGGGGCGGGAGCGCCCTACGAGCAGTACTTC | CASSQGGYGAGAPYEQYF
NA | TRBJ2-7 | TRBV27 | TRBD2 | TGTGCCAGCAGTCTCTTAGCGGGAGGGGGTTACGAGCAGTACTTC | CASSLLAGGGYEQYF
NA | TRBJ1-2 | TRBV19 | NA | TGTGCCAGTAGTGCCGCCGACAGGAAGGGTGGCTACACCTTC | CASSAADRKGGYTF
NA | TRBJ1-1 | TRBV9 | NA | TGTGCCAGCAGCTTACAGGGCACCGACACTGAAGCTTTCTTT | CASSLQGTDTEAFF
NA | TRBJ2-3 | TRBV5-1 | TRBD1 | TGCGCCAGCAGCTTGGACAGGGGGAATACGCAGTATTTT | CASSLDRGNTQYF
NA | TRBJ1-2 | TRBV29-1 | NA | TGCAGCGTTGATGAGGGTAAGGGCGATGGCTACACCTTC | CSVDEGKGDGYTF
NA | TRBJ2-1 | TRBV12-3/TRBV12-4 | NA | TGTGCCAGCAGCCCCGGGAAGAATGAGCAGTTCTTC | CASSPGKNEQFF
NA | TRBJ2-5 | TRBV5-1 | NA | TGCGCCAGCAGCTTGAATGGTCGGGAGACCCAGTACTTC | CASSLNGRETQYF
NA | TRBJ2-7 | TRBV2 | NA | TGTGCCAGCAGGGACACCGGAAGAAGCTACGAGCAGTACTTC | CASRDTGRSYEQYF
NA | TRBJ1-2 | TRBV7-9 | TRBD1 | TGTGCCAGCAGCTACGGGCCGGGACAGTTCTATGGCTACACCTTC | CASSYGPGQFYGYTF
NA | TRBJ1-4 | TRBV2 | NA | TGTGCCAGCAGTGATATAGGCGGGAGGTTAAATGAAAAACTGTTTTTT | CASSDIGGRLNEKLFF
NA | TRBJ2-1 | TRBV11-3 | TRBD2 | TGTGCCAGCAGCGGGAGGCGGGAGGGCCATGGGTGGAGGTCCTACAATGAGCAGTTCTTC | CASSGRREGHGWRSYNEQFF
few | TRBJ1-1 | TRBV9 | NA | TGTGCCAGCAGCGGTCAGGGCAAGAACACTGAAGCTTTCTTT | CASSGQGKNTEAFF
NA | TRBJ1-3 | TRBV28 | NA | TGTGCCAGCAAACCCACTACCAGAGACTTCTCTGGAAACACCATATATTTT | CASKPTTRDFSGNTIYF
NA | TRBJ1-1 | TRBV3-1/TRBV3-2 | TRBD1 | TGTGCCAGCGCCGGACAGGGGGCATTGGGTCGAGGCACTGAAGCTTTCTTT | CASAGQGALGRGTEAFF
few | TRBJ1-2 | TRBV25-1 | NA | TGTGCCAGCAGTGAATTACAATATGGCTACACCTTC | CASSELQYGYTF
NA | TRBJ2-1 | TRBV5-4 | TRBD1 | TGTGCCAGCAGCTTGTCGAGGACAGGGGCTAATGAGCAGTTCTTC | CASSLSRTGANEQFF
NA | TRBJ2-2 | TRBV29-1 | NA | TGCAGCGTTGAAGATCAGGCGAACACCGGGGAGCTGTTTTTT | CSVEDQANTGELFF